This T cell receptor beta chain was observed in a study of cytomegalovirus exposure and HLA in healthy donors. Broader study findings: Data from an earlier analysis indicated that most TCR beta V segments were productive either about 87% or about 30% of the time. Sequencing probably produced one cluster of sequence variants that were highly shared. TRBV6-2, TRBV6-3 and some other V segments were unresolvable in 87-base-pair reads.

The PCR made use of 60 Vbeta and 13 Jbeta primers. TCRdb's table, derived via immunoSEQ multiplex PCR, lists solely in-frame clones and lacks some. Among about 270,000 clones, roughly two thirds were seen once, and the ten largest hold roughly 2.4%. Note on this clone: As yet, its antigen is unknown.

Germline V gene lookup returns CDR1 SGHDT and CDR2 YYEEEE. This CDR3 spans 14 amino acids. Deletions cut 0 bases from V and 7 bases from J, with 10 bases between. This clonotype was sampled from a female donor in good health and CMV-seronegative. The chain uses TRBV5-6 and TRBJ1-4, with D tentatively TRBD1 (5 bases). Sequencing input: PBMCs. The CDR3 DNA reads as TGTGCCAGCAGCTTGGTTGGGAGGGGTGAAAAACTGTTTTTT. It yields the protein CASSLVGRGEKLFF. The full variable domain, its missing parts supplied by reference TRBV5-6 and TRBJ1-4, is DAGVTQSPTHLIKTRGQQVTLRCSPKSGHDTVSWYQQALGQGPQFIFQYYEEEERQRGNFPDRFSGHQFPNYSSELNVNALLLGDSALYLCASSLVGRGEKLFFGSGTQLSVL.